This is a list of T cell receptor beta chains from one sample in a study of shared clonotypes between healthy human individuals. Only in-frame clones appear in the TCRdb table, and some are missing; sequencing was by immunoSEQ multiplex PCR. The table shows approximately 600,000 clones, with around 95% occurring only once. Sequenced sample: naive CD8+ T cells sorted from blood. The source of these receptors is a woman aged 25 to 39 in good health. The CDR3 runs from the conserved cysteine through the conserved F or W. A D gene is named only where the DNA matches it firmly. The size of a clone is reported for some rows only, either as once, few or many, or as a class for expanded clones.

d_gene	abundance	v_gene	j_gene	CDR3aa	CDR3nt
-	-	TRBV27	TRBJ2-7	CASSPRVGGYEQYF	TGTGCCAGCAGTCCCAGGGTAGGGGGCTACGAGCAGTACTTC
TRBD2	-	TRBV2	TRBJ2-7	CASSVPGGYEQYF	TGTGCCAGCAGTGTCCCGGGAGGCTACGAGCAGTACTTC
TRBD2	-	TRBV11-2	TRBJ2-3	CASSLGLGTSLGDTQYF	TGTGCCAGCAGCTTAGGTCTGGGGACTAGCTTAGGAGATACGCAGTATTTT
-	once	TRBV7-2	TRBJ1-1	CASSLSSLGPGAFF	TGTGCCAGCAGCTTATCATCATTGGGCCCGGGGGCTTTCTTT
-	-	TRBV10-3	TRBJ1-5	CAIGGDSNQPQHF	TGTGCCATCGGTGGGGATAGCAATCAGCCCCAGCATTTT
-	-	TRBV6-5	TRBJ2-2	CASSHLEEGTGELFF	TGTGCCAGCAGCCACTTGGAAGAGGGCACCGGGGAGCTGTTTTTT
-	-	TRBV11-2	TRBJ1-5	CASSLGNQPQHF	TGTGCCAGCAGCTTAGGAAATCAGCCCCAGCATTTT
-	-	TRBV5-4	TRBJ1-4	CASSSRGYGGNEKLFF	TGTGCCAGCAGTTCTCGGGGGTACGGAGGAAATGAAAAACTGTTTTTT
-	-	TRBV10-1	TRBJ1-1	CASRSSREMYTEAFF	TGCGCCAGCAGGTCGTCTAGAGAGATGTACACTGAAGCTTTCTTT
TRBD2	-	TRBV19	TRBJ2-7	CASSMGLAGSVLYF	TGTGCCAGTAGTATGGGACTAGCGGGATCGGTACTGTACTTC
TRBD2	-	TRBV6-1	TRBJ2-7	CASSELSWEGGIPYEQYF	TGTGCCAGCAGTGAACTGAGTTGGGAGGGAGGGATACCCTACGAGCAGTACTTC
-	once	TRBV27	TRBJ2-7	CASSLGAKNEQYF	TGTGCCAGCAGTTTGGGGGCGAAAAACGAGCAGTACTTC
-	-	TRBV5-1	TRBJ2-1	CASSLDRDPSYNEQFF	TGCGCCAGCAGCTTGGATCGGGATCCCTCCTACAATGAGCAGTTCTTC
-	-	TRBV4-1	TRBJ1-1	CASSQVALRNTEAFF	TGCGCCAGCAGCCAAGTGGCACTTCGGAACACTGAAGCTTTCTTT
-	-	TRBV7-6	TRBJ2-6	CASSPGAAGANVLTF	TGTGCCAGCAGTCCCGGGGCAGCTGGGGCCAACGTCCTGACTTTC
-	-	TRBV28	TRBJ1-5	CASLQAFGNQPQHF	TGTGCCAGCCTCCAGGCGTTTGGCAATCAGCCCCAGCATTTT
TRBD1	once	TRBV29-1	TRBJ1-1	CSVGRLDRDHTEAFF	TGCAGCGTTGGACGGTTGGACAGGGACCACACTGAAGCTTTCTTT
TRBD1	-	TRBV27	TRBJ1-1	CASSMSGQPNTEAFF	TGTGCCAGCAGCATGTCGGGACAGCCGAACACTGAAGCTTTCTTT
TRBD2	-	TRBV19	TRBJ2-7	CASSIRLAGAYEQYF	TGTGCCAGTAGTATAAGACTAGCGGGAGCATACGAGCAGTACTTC
-	-	TRBV7-9	TRBJ2-7	CASSAAGGIDYEQYF	TGTGCCAGCAGCGCGGCCGGCGGGATAGACTACGAGCAGTACTTC
-	-	TRBV7-9	TRBJ2-7	CASSPGETNEQYF	TGTGCCAGCAGCCCAGGGGAGACAAACGAGCAGTACTTC
-	-	TRBV11-2	TRBJ2-7	CASSFTYEQYF	TGTGCCAGCAGCTTCACCTACGAGCAGTACTTC
-	once	TRBV5-6	TRBJ2-1	CASSLADGSPYNEQFF	TGTGCCAGCAGCTTGGCCGACGGGAGCCCCTACAATGAGCAGTTCTTC
-	-	TRBV29-1	TRBJ2-1	CSVEDLNEQFF	TGCAGCGTTGAAGACCTCAATGAGCAGTTCTTC
-	-	TRBV13	TRBJ2-3	CASSLGLGSPDTQYF	TGTGCCAGCAGCTTAGGCCTAGGATCCCCAGATACGCAGTATTTT
-	once	TRBV4-1	TRBJ2-1	CASSQPGTTRDEQFF	TGCGCCAGCAGCCAACCGGGGACAACTCGCGATGAGCAGTTCTTC
TRBD2	-	TRBV6-6	TRBJ2-5	CASGLLAGGPEETQYF	TGTGCCAGCGGGCTACTAGCGGGAGGGCCGGAAGAGACCCAGTACTTC
TRBD2	-	TRBV4-1	TRBJ2-1	CASSLAGNEQFF	TGCGCCAGCAGCCTAGCGGGAAATGAGCAGTTCTTC
TRBD2	-	TRBV7-6	TRBJ2-7	CASSLAMASGSYEQYF	TGTGCCAGCAGCTTAGCGATGGCTAGCGGGAGCTACGAGCAGTACTTC
TRBD1	once	TRBV19	TRBJ1-1	CASSVTGVVVNTEAFF	TGTGCCAGTAGTGTAACAGGGGTGGTGGTGAACACTGAAGCTTTCTTT
-	once	TRBV6-5	TRBJ2-7	CASSYGDSSIYEQYF	TGTGCCAGCAGTTATGGAGACAGCTCGATCTACGAGCAGTACTTC
TRBD1	-	TRBV19	TRBJ1-1	CASSFLTGGQMNTEAFF	TGTGCCAGTAGCTTTCTTACAGGGGGCCAAATGAACACTGAAGCTTTCTTT
TRBD2	-	TRBV28	TRBJ2-7	CASSFPRREGLYEQYF	TGTGCCAGCAGTTTCCCTCGGCGGGAGGGCCTCTACGAGCAGTACTTC
-	-	TRBV9	TRBJ2-1	CASSVEGYLGNEQFF	TGTGCCAGCAGCGTAGAGGGTTACTTAGGCAATGAGCAGTTCTTC
-	-	TRBV7-6	TRBJ2-7	CASSLERNEQYF	TGTGCCAGCAGCTTAGAACGGAACGAGCAGTACTTC
TRBD2	-	TRBV28	TRBJ2-1	CATRGGYEQFF	TGTGCCACCCGGGGAGGGTATGAGCAGTTCTTC
TRBD2	-	TRBV2	TRBJ2-5	CASSTSEAGGKETQYF	TGTGCCAGCAGTACCTCCGAAGCGGGAGGTAAAGAGACCCAGTACTTC
-	-	TRBV27	TRBJ1-2	CASSSRGFPNYGYTF	TGTGCCAGCAGCTCGAGAGGGTTTCCCAACTATGGCTACACCTTC
TRBD1	-	TRBV4-1	TRBJ1-2	CASSRFRGRASTANYGYTF	TGCGCCAGCAGCCGATTCAGGGGGCGAGCAAGCACCGCTAACTATGGCTACACCTTC
TRBD1	-	TRBV2	TRBJ1-1	CASSEIWDRDTEAFF	TGTGCCAGCAGTGAAATTTGGGACAGGGACACTGAAGCTTTCTTT
-	-	TRBV11-2	TRBJ1-5	CASSLDAGAINQPQHF	TGTGCCAGCAGCTTAGATGCAGGGGCCATCAATCAGCCCCAGCATTTT
-	-	TRBV28	TRBJ2-7	CASSWVGEQYF	TGTGCCAGCAGTTGGGTGGGCGAGCAGTACTTC
TRBD1	few	TRBV30	TRBJ1-2	CAWSPRDREWGYTF	TGTGCCTGGAGCCCCCGAGACAGGGAGTGGGGCTACACCTTC
TRBD1	-	TRBV27	TRBJ2-6	CASSFGTGGGSGANVLTF	TGTGCCAGCAGTTTCGGTACAGGGGGCGGCTCTGGGGCCAACGTCCTGACTTTC
TRBD2	-	TRBV27	TRBJ2-7	CASSSTGGFVEQYF	TGTGCCAGCAGCTCAACGGGGGGGTTCGTAGAGCAGTACTTC
TRBD1	-	TRBV10-1	TRBJ2-7	CASSRENRGTYEQYF	TGCGCCAGCAGTCGAGAAAACAGGGGAACCTACGAGCAGTACTTC
-	-	TRBV6-1	TRBJ1-2	CASSEALWALANYGYTF	TGTGCCAGCAGTGAAGCCCTCTGGGCCCTAGCTAACTATGGCTACACCTTC
-	-	TRBV27	TRBJ1-2	CASSQGRLGTYGYTF	TGTGCCAGCAGTCAAGGGAGGCTTGGGACCTATGGCTACACCTTC
-	-	TRBV4-1	TRBJ2-7	CASSSVGQKTYDEQYF	TGCGCCAGCAGCTCGGTCGGACAGAAAACCTACGATGAGCAGTACTTC
TRBD2	-	TRBV27	TRBJ2-7	CASSPSSGATYEQYF	TGTGCCAGCAGTCCCTCTAGCGGGGCCACCTACGAGCAGTACTTC
TRBD1	-	TRBV29-1	TRBJ2-1	CSVEVMVDRVYNEQFF	TGCAGCGTTGAAGTGATGGTGGACAGGGTCTACAATGAGCAGTTCTTC
-	-	TRBV2	TRBJ2-7	CASSEGRLAPYEQYF	TGTGCCAGCAGTGAAGGTCGGCTAGCACCATACGAGCAGTACTTC
-	-	TRBV13	TRBJ2-7	CASSLQGLSYEQYF	TGTGCCAGCAGCTTGCAGGGGCTATCCTACGAGCAGTACTTC
-	-	TRBV20-1	TRBJ1-2	CSAISYGYTF	TGCAGTGCTATCAGCTATGGCTACACCTTC
TRBD1	once	TRBV28	TRBJ1-2	CASSTDRVQNSYGYTF	TGTGCCAGCAGTACGGACAGGGTTCAAAATAGCTATGGCTACACCTTC
-	-	TRBV19	TRBJ2-7	CASSSGPDSSYEQYF	TGTGCCAGTAGTAGTGGGCCAGATAGCTCCTACGAGCAGTACTTC
-	-	TRBV19	TRBJ2-5	CASSISWRQETQYF	TGTGCCAGTAGTATTTCCTGGCGGCAAGAGACCCAGTACTTC
-	-	TRBV5-1	TRBJ2-1	CASSDPGANEQFF	TGCGCCAGCAGCGACCCAGGGGCCAATGAGCAGTTCTTC
-	-	TRBV19	TRBJ1-1	CASRSKENTEAFF	TGTGCCAGTAGATCGAAGGAGAACACTGAAGCTTTCTTT
TRBD1	-	TRBV28	TRBJ1-2	CASSSHRGFGYTF	TGTGCCAGCAGTTCACACAGGGGATTTGGCTACACCTTC